The 7 T cell receptor beta chains presented below share a single source sample, sequenced in a study of T cell changes during pregnancy in multiple sclerosis. Clones were read by immunoSEQ multiplex PCR, and TCRdb kept only the in-frame ones, dropping some. The top ten hold over 1.5% of the sample, which has roughly 38,000 clones, 75% to 95% seen once. Sequencing used CD4+ T cells from peripheral blood mononuclear cells, obtained after pregnancy. The source of these receptors is a female donor in good health, enrolled as a control in a pregnancy study.

The J gene is TRBJ2-1, the V gene TRBV5-1; 12 bases fit TRBD1. Unmatched junction bases numbered 6, after V lost 6 bases and J lost 8 bases. The germline V gene encodes CDR1 SGHRS and CDR2 YFSETQ. This CDR3 spans 14 amino acids. This CDR3 is CASNRDRGRDEQFF. The CDR3 DNA sequence: TGCGCCAGCAACCGGGACAGGGGGCGCGATGAGCAGTTCTTC.

This sequence joins TRBV7-2 and TRBJ1-2, with 9 bases fitting TRBD1. The V segment lost 5 bases and the J segment 4 bases; nucleotides outside the gene matches: 14. Germline V gene lookup returns CDR1 SGHTA and CDR2 FQGNSA. The CDR3 runs to 17 residues. The CDR3 DNA follows: TGTGCCAGCAGCCCACACGGGACAGGGAATTCCCCCTATGGCTACACCTTC. Translated: CASSPHGTGNSPYGYTF. Supplemented by reference TRBV7-2 and TRBJ1-2, the full variable domain reads GAGVSQSPSNKVTEKGKDVELRCDPISGHTALYWYRQSLGQGLEFLIYFQGNSAPDKSGLPSDRFSAERTGGSVSTLTIQRTQQEDSAVYLCASSPHGTGNSPYGYTFGSGTRLTVV.

This clone was observed a single time. The CDR3: CASSYRGIRRSGANVLTF. CDR3 nucleotide sequence: TGTGCCAGCAGCTACCGGGGGATTCGAAGGTCGGGGGCCAACGTCCTGACTTTC. V gene TRBV28 combines with J gene TRBJ2-6, with D perhaps matching TRBD2 (6 bases). The CDR3 loop spans 18 amino acids. Germline V lookup: CDR1 MDHEN, CDR2 SYDVKM. Trimming pared 6 bases from V and 4 bases from J, leaving 22 bases between. Together with reference TRBV28 and TRBJ2-6, the CDR3 gives the full variable domain: DVKVTQSSRYLVKRTGEKVFLECVQDMDHENMFWYRQDPGLGLRLIYFSYDVKMKEKGDIPEGYSVSREKKERFSLILESASTNQTSMYLCASSYRGIRRSGANVLTFGAGSRLTVL.

The chain carries TRBV7-2 and TRBJ2-7; 12 bases align to TRBD1. The CDR3 has 15 amino acids. V lost 4 bases, J lost 5 bases, and 6 bases stayed unmatched. Germline V lookup: CDR1 SGHTA, CDR2 FQGNSA. The CDR3 sequence is CASSYWGTGGNEQYF. DNA of the CDR3: TGTGCCAGCAGCTATTGGGGGACAGGGGGCAACGAGCAGTACTTC.

The genes are TRBV28 and TRBJ2-2, with 10 bases aligning to TRBD1. With 3 bases clipped from V and 7 bases from J, the junction kept 11 bases outside the gene matches. The germline CDR1 and CDR2 sequences are MDHEN and SYDVKM. The CDR3 loop spans 17 amino acids. The CDR3 DNA follows: TGTGCCAGCAGTTTGCAGCCGGGACAGGGGAATTTCGGGGAGCTGTTTTTT. This codes for CASSLQPGQGNFGELFF. The full variable domain, rest sourced from reference TRBV28 and TRBJ2-2, is DVKVTQSSRYLVKRTGEKVFLECVQDMDHENMFWYRQDPGLGLRLIYFSYDVKMKEKGDIPEGYSVSREKKERFSLILESASTNQTSMYLCASSLQPGQGNFGELFFGEGSRLTVL.

This chain's CDR3 is CASSIGTGTGPYEQYF. For the CDR3, the DNA is TGTGCCAGTAGTATAGGTACCGGGACAGGACCCTACGAGCAGTACTTC. The chain couples TRBV19 to TRBJ2-7, with 8 bases that match TRBD1. CDR1 and CDR2 (germline): LNHDA, SQIVND (reference sequence). The ends lost 1 base at V and 2 bases at J; junction bases unmatched: 7. The CDR3 runs 16 residues. Full variable domain (rest looked up from reference TRBV19 and TRBJ2-7): DGGITQSPKYLFRKEGQNVTLSCEQNLNHDAMYWYRQDPGQGLRLIYYSQIVNDFQKGDIAEGYSVSREKKESFPLTVTSAQKNPTAFYLCASSIGTGTGPYEQYFGPGTRLTVT.

This chain links TRBV23-1 with TRBJ1-2; 7 bases are a match to TRBD1. TRBV23-1 is an ORF; its function is uncertain. V was pared by 8 bases and J by 10 bases, with 7 bases of the junction left unmatched. This CDR3 is built from 11 residues. The CDR3 here is CASGDSLVYTF. DNA of the CDR3: TGCGCCAGCGGGGACAGTCTGGTCTACACCTTC.